A selection of T cell receptor beta chains follows, all from one sample in a study of blood T cell repertoires in COVID-19. Method: immunoSEQ multiplex PCR; TCRdb's copy keeps in-frame clones and lacks some. The data show 55,000 to 65,000 clones, around nine tenths seen once. The sequenced material came from peripheral blood. The receptors derive from a man in his 60s with acute or convalescent COVID-19. Each CDR3 is given with its conserved first and last residue. D genes are given only for firm matches. Clone size is given for some rows only: seen once, a few or many times, or a class if the clone is expanded.

clone_size j_call v_call d_call cdr3_length cdr3_nt cdr3_aa
. TRBJ2-7 TRBV24-1 . 15 TGTGCCACCAGTGATTCAGCGGCCCCGTCCTACGAGCAGTACTTC CATSDSAAPSYEQYF
. TRBJ2-1 TRBV10-2 . 15 TGCGCCAGCGGGGTGCACGCGGGAAGGATGAATGAGCAGTTCTTC CASGVHAGRMNEQFF
. TRBJ2-1 TRBV20-1 TRBD2 13 TGCAGTGCTAGTACTAGCGGGAGGACCGAGCAGTTCTTC CSASTSGRTEQFF
once TRBJ1-6 TRBV5-4 TRBD1 16 TGTGCCAGCACCGCAAAAGGACAGGGGAAGGGTTCACCCCTCCACTTT CASTAKGQGKGSPLHF
. TRBJ2-3 TRBV18 . 13 TGTGCCAGCTCTGCGACTAGCACAGATACGCAGTATTTT CASSATSTDTQYF
. TRBJ1-2 TRBV5-3 . 17 TGTGCCAGAGAGGTCTTGTGGTTCTACGAGGCGGACTATGGCTACACCTTC CAREVLWFYEADYGYTF
. TRBJ1-1 TRBV9 TRBD1 14 TGTGCCAGCAGCGTAACAGGGGGCCGGACTGAAGCTTTCTTT CASSVTGGRTEAFF
. TRBJ2-3 TRBV6-5 . 11 TGTGCCAGCAGCCAGGCAGATACGCAGTATTTT CASSQADTQYF
. TRBJ2-5 TRBV27 TRBD2 13 TGTGCCAGCAGTTTCCGGGAGGGGGAGACCCAGTACTTC CASSFREGETQYF
once TRBJ2-7 TRBV19 TRBD1 13 TGTGCCAGCTCCCGGGACAGCTCCTACGAGCAGTACTTC CASSRDSSYEQYF
once TRBJ2-5 TRBV24-1 . 14 TGTGCCACCAGTGATTCCGGGACTCCAGAGACCCAGTACTTC CATSDSGTPETQYF
. TRBJ2-2 TRBV6-5 . 13 TGTGCCAGCAGCTTAACAGGGACCGGGGAGCTGTTTTTT CASSLTGTGELFF
. TRBJ1-3 TRBV6-1 . 16 TGTGCCAGCAGTGCCCTCTCCGAGGGTACTGGAAACACCATATATTTT CASSALSEGTGNTIYF
. TRBJ2-1 TRBV12-3/TRBV12-4 . 13 TGTGCCAGCAGTTTACAGCTGTACGGGGAGCAGTTCTTC CASSLQLYGEQFF
once TRBJ1-3 TRBV28 . 13 TGTGCCAGCAGAGTGGGCTTGACGAACACCATATATTTT CASRVGLTNTIYF
. TRBJ2-1 TRBV19 TRBD2 16 TGTGCCAGTAGTATAGGTAGCGGGACGGTAAGGAATGAGCAGTTCTTC CASSIGSGTVRNEQFF
. TRBJ1-3 TRBV7-9 . 15 TGTGCCAGCAGCTCCCCCCGGGGCTCTGGAAACACCATATATTTT CASSSPRGSGNTIYF
once TRBJ2-5 TRBV5-1 TRBD2 13 TGCGCCAGCAGTAGGCTAGCGGAAGAGACCCAGTACTTC CASSRLAEETQYF
. TRBJ2-2 TRBV19 TRBD2 15 TGTGCCAGTAGGCGGGAGGCCGGGGGAGCCGGGGAGCTGTTTTTT CASRREAGGAGELFF
. TRBJ1-6 TRBV7-6 TRBD1 13 TGTGCCAGCAGCGGACAGGGGCCTTCACCCCTCCACTTT CASSGQGPSPLHF
. TRBJ2-1 TRBV7-2 . 14 TGTGCCAGCAGCTTCCTTGCGGTCGTTATTGAGCAGTTCTTC CASSFLAVVIEQFF